This T cell receptor (beta chain) stems from a study of blood T cell repertoires in COVID-19. Study details: The United States, Italy and Spain supplied acute and convalescent COVID-19 samples. Nucleic acid was either cDNA or gDNA, and it came from T cells, B-cell-depleted T cells, or PBMCs.

Source study methods: Estimation of nucleated cell counts relied on the amplification of reference gene primers. Only in-frame clones appear in the TCRdb table, and some are missing; sequencing was by immunoSEQ multiplex PCR. The DNA was the basis for D and trimming; V, J and clone size are from that table. The table has 430,000 or so clones, 88% seen once. This clone is labeled medium-sized. Each exposed participant met a COVID-19 case in the 2 weeks preceding study entry. CDR3 length equals 15 residues. V shed 4 bases and J 5 bases; nucleotides not matched to a gene: 10. Germline V gene data show CDR1 as ENHRY and CDR2 as SYGVKD.

V gene TRBV10-3 combines with J gene TRBJ2-7; 8 nucleotides align to TRBD1. Sequences were obtained from PBMCs or T cells enriched from blood (not recorded which). This clonotype was sampled from a woman younger than 35 who had been exposed to COVID-19. This CDR3 reads CAISGMPGQVNEQYF. The CDR3 DNA reads TGTGCCATCAGTGGCATGCCGGGACAGGTAAACGAGCAGTACTTC.